This paragraph reports one TCR beta chain. This record belongs to a study of blood T cell repertoires in COVID-19. TCRdb's copy holds only in-frame clones and misses some; the assay was immunoSEQ multiplex PCR. The sample carries about 59,000 clones, approximately 79% recorded once. This CDR3 spans 15 amino acids. CDR1 SGHVS and CDR2 FQNEAQ come from the germline V gene. Trimming took off 2 bases at V and 10 bases at J, with 20 bases between the two ends. This receptor was obtained from a woman aged 70-85 years with acute or convalescent COVID-19. Sequencing input: peripheral blood. The chain carries TRBV7-8 and TRBJ1-2; TRBD1 might be the D (5 bases). In DNA, the CDR3 is TGTGCCAGCAGCTTAATGTCTGGGCAGGGTTCGTACTACACCTTC. Its protein is CASSLMSGQGSYYTF. The complete variable domain, with remaining parts taken from reference TRBV7-8 and TRBJ1-2, reads GAGVSQSPRYKVAKRGQDVALRCDPISGHVSLFWYQQALGQGPEFLTYFQNEAQLDKSGLPSDRFFAERPEGSVSTLKIQRTQQEDSAVYLCASSLMSGQGSYYTFGSGTRLTVV.